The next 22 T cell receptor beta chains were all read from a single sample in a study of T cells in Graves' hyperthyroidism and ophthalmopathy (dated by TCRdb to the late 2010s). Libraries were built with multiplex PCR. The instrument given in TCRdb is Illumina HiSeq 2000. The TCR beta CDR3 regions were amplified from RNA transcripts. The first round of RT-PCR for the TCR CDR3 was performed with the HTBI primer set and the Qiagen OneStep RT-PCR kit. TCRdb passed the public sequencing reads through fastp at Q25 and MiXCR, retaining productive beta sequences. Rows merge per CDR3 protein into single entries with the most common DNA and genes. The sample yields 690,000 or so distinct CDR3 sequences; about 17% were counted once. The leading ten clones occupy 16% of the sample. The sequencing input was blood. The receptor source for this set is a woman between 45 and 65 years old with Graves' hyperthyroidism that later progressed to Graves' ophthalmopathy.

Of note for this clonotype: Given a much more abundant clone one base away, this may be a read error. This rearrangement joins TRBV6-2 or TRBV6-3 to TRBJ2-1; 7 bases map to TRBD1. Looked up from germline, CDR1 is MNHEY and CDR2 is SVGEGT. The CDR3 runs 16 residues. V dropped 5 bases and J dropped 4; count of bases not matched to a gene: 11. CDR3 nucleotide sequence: TGTGCCAGCAGTGCACGACAGGGAGTTGTGTACAATGAGCAGTTCTTC. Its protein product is CASSARQGVVYNEQFF.

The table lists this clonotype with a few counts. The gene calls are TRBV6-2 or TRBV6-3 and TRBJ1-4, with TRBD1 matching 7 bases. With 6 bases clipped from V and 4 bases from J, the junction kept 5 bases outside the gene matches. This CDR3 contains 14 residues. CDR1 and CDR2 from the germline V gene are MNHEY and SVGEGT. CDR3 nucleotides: TGTGCCAGCAGCCCGGGACAGATTAATGAAAAACTGTTTTTT. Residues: CASSPGQINEKLFF.

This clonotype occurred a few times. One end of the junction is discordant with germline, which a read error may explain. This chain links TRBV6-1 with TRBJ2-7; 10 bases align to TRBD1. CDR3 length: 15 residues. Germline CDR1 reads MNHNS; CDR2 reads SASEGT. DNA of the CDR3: TGTGCCAGCAGAAGCGCCGGGACAGGGGTTTACGTGCAGTACTTC. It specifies CASRSAGTGVYVQYF.

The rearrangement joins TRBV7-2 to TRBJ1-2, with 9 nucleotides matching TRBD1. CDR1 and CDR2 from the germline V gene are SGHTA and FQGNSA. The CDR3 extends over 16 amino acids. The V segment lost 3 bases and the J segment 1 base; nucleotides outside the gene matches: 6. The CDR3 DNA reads TGTGCCAGCAGCTTGGGGCGGACAGGGGTTAACTATGGCTACACCTTC. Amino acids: CASSLGRTGVNYGYTF.

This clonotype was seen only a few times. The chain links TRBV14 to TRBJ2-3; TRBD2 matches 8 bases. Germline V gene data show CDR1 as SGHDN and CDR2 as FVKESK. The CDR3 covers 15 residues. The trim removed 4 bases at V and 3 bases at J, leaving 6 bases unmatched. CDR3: CASSRGGRRTDTQYF. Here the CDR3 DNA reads TGTGCCAGCAGCCGCGGGGGGCGCAGGACAGATACGCAGTATTTT. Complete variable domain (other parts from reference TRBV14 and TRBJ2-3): EAGVTQFPSHSVIEKGQTVTLRCDPISGHDNLYWYRRVMGKEIKFLLHFVKESKQDESGMPNNRFLAERTGGTYSTLKVQPAELEDSGVYFCASSRGGRRTDTQYFGPGTRLTVL.

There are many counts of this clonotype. CDR3 residues: CTTKSGTQWDIQYF. The CDR3 nucleotides read TGTACGACCAAGTCCGGTACGCAATGGGACATTCAGTACTTC. The genes are TRBV2 and TRBJ2-4; no clear D gene. This CDR3 is built from 14 residues. Germline CDR1 is SNHLY and CDR2 is FYNNEI.

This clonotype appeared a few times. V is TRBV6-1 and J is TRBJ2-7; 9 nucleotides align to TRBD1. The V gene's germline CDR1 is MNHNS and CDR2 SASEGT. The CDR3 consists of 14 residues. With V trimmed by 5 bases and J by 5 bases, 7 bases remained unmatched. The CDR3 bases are TGTGCCAGCAGTACCGGGACAGGGATCAACGAGCAGTACTTC. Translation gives CASSTGTGINEQYF.

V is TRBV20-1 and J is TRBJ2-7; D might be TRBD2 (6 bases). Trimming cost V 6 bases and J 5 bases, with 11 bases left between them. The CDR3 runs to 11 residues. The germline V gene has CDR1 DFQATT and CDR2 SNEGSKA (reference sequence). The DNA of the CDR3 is TGCAGTGCCCCTTCGGGAGACGAGCAGTACTTC. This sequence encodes CSAPSGDEQYF.

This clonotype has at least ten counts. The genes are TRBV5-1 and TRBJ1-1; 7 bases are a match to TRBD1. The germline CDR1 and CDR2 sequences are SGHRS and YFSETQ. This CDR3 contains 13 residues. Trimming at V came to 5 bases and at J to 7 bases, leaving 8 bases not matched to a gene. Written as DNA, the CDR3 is TGCGCCAGCAGGATCGGGACAGTGAGTGAAGCTTTCTTT. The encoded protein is CASRIGTVSEAFF. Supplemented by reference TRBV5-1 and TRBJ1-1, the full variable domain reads KAGVTQTPRYLIKTRGQQVTLSCSPISGHRSVSWYQQTPGQGLQFLFEYFSETQRNKGNFPGRFSGRQFSNSRSEMNVSTLELGDSALYLCASRIGTVSEAFFGQGTRLTVV.

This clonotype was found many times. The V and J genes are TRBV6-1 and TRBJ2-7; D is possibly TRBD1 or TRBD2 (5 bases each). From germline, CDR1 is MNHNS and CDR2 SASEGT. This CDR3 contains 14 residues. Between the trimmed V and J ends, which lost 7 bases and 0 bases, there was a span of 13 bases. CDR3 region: CASTWGTFSYEQYF. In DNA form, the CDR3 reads TGTGCCAGCACCTGGGGGACGTTCTCCTACGAGCAGTACTTC.

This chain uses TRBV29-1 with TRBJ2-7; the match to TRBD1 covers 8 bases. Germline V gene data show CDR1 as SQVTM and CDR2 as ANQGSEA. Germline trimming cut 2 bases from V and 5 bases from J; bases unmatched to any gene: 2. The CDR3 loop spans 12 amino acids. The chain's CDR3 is CSVEQDRDEQYF. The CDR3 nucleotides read TGCAGCGTTGAACAGGACAGGGACGAGCAGTACTTC.

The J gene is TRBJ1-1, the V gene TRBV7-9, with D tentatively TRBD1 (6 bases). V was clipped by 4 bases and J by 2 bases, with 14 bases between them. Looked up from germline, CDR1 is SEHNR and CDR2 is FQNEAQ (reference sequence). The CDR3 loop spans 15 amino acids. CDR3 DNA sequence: TGTGCCAGCAGCTCGCTACAGGGAATCAACACTGAAGCTTTCTTT. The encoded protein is CASSSLQGINTEAFF.

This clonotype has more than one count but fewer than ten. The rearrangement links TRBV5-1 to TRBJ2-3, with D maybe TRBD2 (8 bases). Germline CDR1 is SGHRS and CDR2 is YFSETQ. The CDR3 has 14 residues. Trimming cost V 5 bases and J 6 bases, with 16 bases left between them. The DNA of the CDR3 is TGCGCCAGCAGTCGGGAGGGGGCCGGGGATACGCAGTATTTT. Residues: CASSREGAGDTQYF.

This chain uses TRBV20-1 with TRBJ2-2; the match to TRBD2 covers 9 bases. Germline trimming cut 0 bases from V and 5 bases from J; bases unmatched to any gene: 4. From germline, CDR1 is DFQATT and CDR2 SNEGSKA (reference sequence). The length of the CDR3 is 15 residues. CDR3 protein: CSARDPSGGTGELFF. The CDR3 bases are TGCAGTGCTAGAGATCCGAGCGGGGGGACCGGGGAGCTGTTTTTT.

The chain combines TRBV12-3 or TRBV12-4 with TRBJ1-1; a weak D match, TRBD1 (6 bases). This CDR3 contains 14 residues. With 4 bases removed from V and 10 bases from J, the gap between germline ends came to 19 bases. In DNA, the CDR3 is TGTGCCAGCAGTTCATCCGACAGGAGGAGTCCAGCTTTCTTT. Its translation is CASSSSDRRSPAFF.

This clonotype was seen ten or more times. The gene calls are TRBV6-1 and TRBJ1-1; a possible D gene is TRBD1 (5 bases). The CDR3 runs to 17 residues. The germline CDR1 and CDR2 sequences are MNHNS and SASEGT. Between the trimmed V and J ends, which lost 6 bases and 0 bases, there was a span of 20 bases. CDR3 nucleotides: TGTGCCAGCAGCCAGGGCTACCTTGACAGACTGAACACTGAAGCTTTCTTT. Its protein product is CASSQGYLDRLNTEAFF.

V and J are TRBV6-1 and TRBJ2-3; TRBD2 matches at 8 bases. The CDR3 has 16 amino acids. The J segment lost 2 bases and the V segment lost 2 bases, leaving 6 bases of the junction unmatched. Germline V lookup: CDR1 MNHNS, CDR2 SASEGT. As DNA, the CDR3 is TGTGCCAGCAGTGAAAGGCAGCGGGGGTACACAGATACGCAGTATTTT. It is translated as CASSERQRGYTDTQYF.

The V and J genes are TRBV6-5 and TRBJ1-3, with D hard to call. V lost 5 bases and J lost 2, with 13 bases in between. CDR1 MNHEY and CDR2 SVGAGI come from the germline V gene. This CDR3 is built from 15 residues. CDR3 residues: CASSNGLAPGNTIYF. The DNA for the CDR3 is TGTGCCAGCAGTAACGGACTAGCCCCTGGAAACACCATATATTTT.

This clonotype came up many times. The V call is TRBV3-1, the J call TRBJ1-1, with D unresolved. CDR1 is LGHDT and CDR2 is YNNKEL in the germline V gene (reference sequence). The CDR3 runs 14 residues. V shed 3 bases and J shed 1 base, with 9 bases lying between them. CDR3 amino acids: CASSHTERNTEAFF. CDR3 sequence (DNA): TGTGCCAGCAGCCACACAGAGAGGAACACTGAAGCTTTCTTT.

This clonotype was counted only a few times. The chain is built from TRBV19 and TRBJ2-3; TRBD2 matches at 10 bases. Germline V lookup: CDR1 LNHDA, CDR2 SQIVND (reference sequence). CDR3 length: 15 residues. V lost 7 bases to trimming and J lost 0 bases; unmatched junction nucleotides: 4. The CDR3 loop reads CASKGTSESTDTQYF. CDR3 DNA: TGTGCCAGTAAGGGGACTAGCGAGAGCACAGATACGCAGTATTTT.

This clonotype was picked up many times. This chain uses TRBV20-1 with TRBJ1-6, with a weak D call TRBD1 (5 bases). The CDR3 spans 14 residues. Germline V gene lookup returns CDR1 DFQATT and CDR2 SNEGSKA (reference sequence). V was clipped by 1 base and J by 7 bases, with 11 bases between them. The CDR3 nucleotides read TGCAGTGCTAGAGGTCTAGGGGCGAATTCACCCCTCCACTTT. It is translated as CSARGLGANSPLHF.

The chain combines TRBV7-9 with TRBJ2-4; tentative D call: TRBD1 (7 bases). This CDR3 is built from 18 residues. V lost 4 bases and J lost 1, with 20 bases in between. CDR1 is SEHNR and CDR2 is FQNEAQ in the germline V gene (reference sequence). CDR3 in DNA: TGTGCCAGCAGCTGGAGGGGGCGCGAGGGACTTGCCAAAAACATTCAGTACTTC. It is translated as CASSWRGREGLAKNIQYF.